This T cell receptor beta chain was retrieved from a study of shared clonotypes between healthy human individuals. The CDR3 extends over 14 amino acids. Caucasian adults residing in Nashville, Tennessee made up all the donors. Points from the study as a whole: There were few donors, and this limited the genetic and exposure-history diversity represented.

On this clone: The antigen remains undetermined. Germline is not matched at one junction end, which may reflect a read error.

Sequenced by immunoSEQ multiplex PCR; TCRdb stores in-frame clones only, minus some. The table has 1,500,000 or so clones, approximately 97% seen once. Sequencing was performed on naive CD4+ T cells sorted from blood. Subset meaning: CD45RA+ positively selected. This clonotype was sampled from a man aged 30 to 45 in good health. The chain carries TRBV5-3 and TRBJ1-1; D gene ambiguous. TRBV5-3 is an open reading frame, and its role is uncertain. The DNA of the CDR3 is TGTGCCAGCAGCTTGGAACAGCTCAACACTGAAGCTTTCTTT. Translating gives CASSLEQLNTEAFF.